Reported below is one T cell receptor beta chain. The target antigen is unknown. Sequencing was performed with immunoSEQ multiplex PCR; in TCRdb, only in-frame clones are kept and a portion is missing. This sample has 90,000 to 110,000 clones, with more than 70% found just once. This specimen comes from a study of cytomegalovirus exposure and HLA in healthy donors. Study-wide results and caveats: CMV antigen specificity of a few CMV-associated chains was confirmed in vitro. First-cohort TCR clusters were later found to tend to co-occur in the 90 to 150 validation repertoires. Most TCR sequences proved rare, with some public TCRs found in many donors.

The CDR3 consists of 11 residues. The ends were cut back, 8 bases at V and 7 bases at J, with 11 bases in the middle. Germline CDR1 reads MNHEY; CDR2 reads SVGAGI. The genes are TRBV6-5 and TRBJ1-1; D is undetermined. The sequenced sample was PBMCs. The sequence came from a woman aged 18 to 35 in good health and CMV-seronegative. CDR3 amino acids: CASLIGGEAFF. In DNA, the CDR3 is TGTGCCAGCCTGATAGGAGGTGAAGCTTTCTTT.